The rows below give T cell receptor beta chains drawn from one sample of a study of cytomegalovirus exposure and HLA in healthy donors. Measured with immunoSEQ multiplex PCR; TCRdb has only the in-frame clones, and not every one. The table has about 56,000 clones, around 94% seen once; the top ten hold roughly 1.1%. Sample: PBMCs. These receptors were collected from a man between 18 and 29 years old in good health and CMV-seronegative. The CDR3 runs from the conserved cysteine through the conserved F or W. Each record gives: clone size, J gene, V gene, D gene, CDR3 protein, CDR3 DNA. The D gene is left open where the match is weak. Not every row has a clone size; where given, it reads once, few, many or a size class.

size: NA; J: TRBJ2-5; V: TRBV5-6; D: TRBD2; CDR3: CASSFPSPSGETQYF; DNA: TGTGCCAGCAGCTTCCCATCCCCCAGCGGGGAAACCCAGTACTTC
size: NA; J: TRBJ2-2; V: TRBV6-5; D: NA; CDR3: CASGGGELFF; DNA: TGTGCCAGCGGAGGCGGGGAGCTGTTTTTT
size: NA; J: TRBJ2-1; V: TRBV18; D: TRBD1; CDR3: CASSPVRPGGASGAYNEQFF; DNA: TGTGCCAGCTCACCCGTTCGGCCAGGGGGCGCTTCTGGGGCCTACAATGAGCAGTTCTTC
size: NA; J: TRBJ2-7; V: TRBV10-1; D: NA; CDR3: CASSESWGSSYEQYF; DNA: TGCGCCAGCAGTGAGTCCTGGGGCAGCTCCTACGAGCAGTACTTC
size: NA; J: TRBJ2-7; V: TRBV10-3; D: TRBD1; CDR3: CAISRDREAYEQYF; DNA: TGTGCCATCAGTCGGGACAGGGAGGCCTACGAGCAGTACTTC
size: NA; J: TRBJ2-2; V: TRBV29-1; D: NA; CDR3: CSVHRDSNTGELFF; DNA: TGCAGCGTTCACCGGGACTCTAACACCGGGGAGCTGTTTTTT
size: NA; J: TRBJ2-5; V: TRBV5-1; D: TRBD1; CDR3: CASSWDRVGETQYF; DNA: TGCGCCAGCAGCTGGGACAGGGTGGGAGAGACCCAGTACTTC
size: NA; J: TRBJ1-1; V: TRBV7-2; D: NA; CDR3: CASSYTGPSTEAFF; DNA: TGTGCCAGCAGCTATACAGGGCCTAGCACTGAAGCTTTCTTT
size: NA; J: TRBJ2-3; V: TRBV7-6; D: TRBD2; CDR3: CASSLDFEAGVSADTQYF; DNA: TGTGCCAGCAGCTTAGATTTCGAAGCGGGAGTGAGCGCAGATACGCAGTATTTT
size: once; J: TRBJ2-1; V: TRBV10-3; D: TRBD2; CDR3: CAISATTSGSGSYNEQFF; DNA: TGTGCCATCAGTGCGACGACTAGCGGGAGTGGGTCCTACAATGAGCAGTTCTTC
size: NA; J: TRBJ2-5; V: TRBV7-2; D: TRBD2; CDR3: CASSAASGTQETQYF; DNA: TGTGCCAGCAGCGCAGCTAGCGGGACCCAAGAGACCCAGTACTTC
size: NA; J: TRBJ1-4; V: TRBV11-2; D: TRBD1; CDR3: CASSLDTGVNEKLFF; DNA: TGTGCCAGCAGCTTAGATACAGGGGTTAATGAAAAACTGTTTTTT
size: NA; J: TRBJ1-1; V: TRBV27; D: NA; CDR3: CASSLQGKDTEAFF; DNA: TGTGCCAGCAGTTTACAGGGTAAAGACACTGAAGCTTTCTTT
size: NA; J: TRBJ1-3; V: TRBV4-3; D: NA; CDR3: CASSPYLSGNTIYF; DNA: TGCGCCAGCAGCCCCTATCTTTCTGGAAACACCATATATTTT
size: NA; J: TRBJ1-1; V: TRBV7-2; D: TRBD1; CDR3: CASSLDLSTGVRTEAFF; DNA: TGTGCCAGCAGCTTAGATCTTTCGACAGGGGTGAGGACTGAAGCTTTCTTT
size: once; J: TRBJ2-4; V: TRBV9; D: TRBD2; CDR3: CASSVLAGVYGPQNIQYF; DNA: TGTGCCAGCAGCGTCCTAGCGGGAGTGTATGGTCCTCAAAACATTCAGTACTTC
size: NA; J: TRBJ1-2; V: TRBV28; D: NA; CDR3: CASRDGDYGYTF; DNA: TGTGCCAGCAGGGACGGGGACTATGGCTACACCTTC
size: NA; J: TRBJ2-7; V: TRBV4-3; D: NA; CDR3: CASSQVRGLYEQYF; DNA: TGCGCCAGCAGCCAAGTGCGGGGGCTCTACGAGCAGTACTTC
size: NA; J: TRBJ2-5; V: TRBV7-3; D: NA; CDR3: CASSLGSSQETQYF; DNA: TGTGCCAGCAGCTTAGGTAGCAGCCAAGAGACCCAGTACTTC
size: NA; J: TRBJ1-4; V: TRBV7-9; D: NA; CDR3: CASSPRAGNEKLFF; DNA: TGTGCCAGCAGCCCTCGGGCAGGGAATGAAAAACTGTTTTTT
size: once; J: TRBJ2-7; V: TRBV19; D: NA; CDR3: CATGPRYEQYF; DNA: TGTGCCACTGGGCCGCGCTACGAGCAGTACTTC
size: NA; J: TRBJ1-2; V: TRBV6-5; D: TRBD1; CDR3: CASSTGAYGYTF; DNA: TGTGCCAGCAGTACAGGGGCCTATGGCTACACCTTC
size: NA; J: TRBJ1-5; V: TRBV10-1; D: TRBD1; CDR3: CASSDPGGEDNQPQHF; DNA: TGCGCCAGCAGTGATCCAGGGGGCGAGGACAATCAGCCCCAGCATTTT
size: once; J: TRBJ2-3; V: TRBV28; D: TRBD2; CDR3: CASSLSASGGADTQYF; DNA: TGTGCCAGCAGTTTATCCGCTAGCGGGGGCGCAGATACGCAGTATTTT
size: NA; J: TRBJ1-1; V: TRBV28; D: NA; CDR3: CASSLVRMNTEAFF; DNA: TGTGCCAGCAGCCTAGTCAGAATGAACACTGAAGCTTTCTTT
size: NA; J: TRBJ1-5; V: TRBV5-4; D: NA; CDR3: CASSQDAPDSPQPQHF; DNA: TGTGCCAGCAGCCAAGATGCCCCGGACTCACCCCAGCCCCAGCATTTT
size: NA; J: TRBJ2-2; V: TRBV11-1; D: NA; CDR3: CASSLPVNTGELFF; DNA: TGTGCCAGCTCCCTCCCCGTGAACACCGGGGAGCTGTTTTTT